Each of the 15 T cell receptor beta chains below was sequenced from the same sample in a study of blood T cell repertoires in COVID-19. Using immunoSEQ multiplex PCR, the repertoire was profiled, and TCRdb retains in-frame clones only, with some absent. The sample lists approximately 270,000 clones, around 90% occurring once. Sequenced input: peripheral blood. Receptors originate from a man older than 75 with acute or convalescent COVID-19.

V gene TRBV28 combines with J gene TRBJ2-3; TRBD2 aligns across 13 bases. The CDR3 has 16 amino acids. Germline CDR1 reads MDHEN; CDR2 reads SYDVKM. V gave up 3 bases and J gave up 5 bases; unmatched junction bases: 5. The CDR3 spells CASSFPRLAGGDTQYF. Here the CDR3 DNA reads TGTGCCAGCAGTTTCCCCAGACTAGCGGGAGGAGATACGCAGTATTTT.

The rearrangement uses TRBV19 and TRBJ2-1; tentatively, D is TRBD2 (5 bases). The length of the CDR3 is 13 residues. Germline CDR1 and CDR2: LNHDA and SQIVND (reference sequence). V was pared by 5 bases and J by 2 bases, with 7 bases between. The CDR3 loop reads CASSPGAYNEQFF. For the CDR3, the DNA is TGTGCCAGTAGTCCCGGGGCCTACAATGAGCAGTTCTTC.

This rearrangement joins TRBV10-3 to TRBJ2-7; TRBD2 matches 12 bases. With 10 bases clipped from V and 4 bases from J, the junction kept 5 bases outside the gene matches. Per the germline V gene, CDR1 is ENHRY and CDR2 is SYGVKD. The CDR3 contains 13 residues. The DNA of the CDR3 is TGTGCCACTAGACTAGCGGGAGAATACGAGCAGTACTTC. It encodes CATRLAGEYEQYF.

The rearrangement links TRBV4-1 to TRBJ2-7, with 8 bases aligning to TRBD2. CDR3 size: 15 residues. The germline CDR1 and CDR2 sequences are MGHRA and YSYEKL. V dropped 1 base and J dropped 4; count of bases not matched to a gene: 6. The CDR3 DNA reads as TGCGCCAGCAGCCAAGCGTCTAGCGGGTTGTACGAGCAGTACTTC. Protein: CASSQASSGLYEQYF.

The chain uses TRBV7-8 and TRBJ2-3; TRBD2 agrees at 8 bases. CDR3 length equals 16 residues. Germline CDR1 is SGHVS and CDR2 is FQNEAQ. J was trimmed by 0 bases and V by 5 bases; bases with no gene match: 7. The CDR3, as DNA: TGTGCCAGCAGCGTCATTAGCGGGACTAGCACAGATACGCAGTATTTT. It is translated as CASSVISGTSTDTQYF.

The chain combines TRBV6-5 with TRBJ1-4; 7 bases map to TRBD1. The germline gives CDR1 MNHEY, CDR2 SVGAGI. The CDR3 runs to 14 residues. V shed 6 bases, J shed 7 bases, and the junction held 8 bases outside the gene matches. CDR3 amino acids: CASRPTGVGEKLFF. CDR3 DNA: TGTGCCAGCAGACCTACAGGGGTGGGTGAAAAACTGTTTTTT.

This clone showed up just once. This sequence joins TRBV14 and TRBJ1-2; D unclear. This CDR3 has 15 residues. In germline, CDR1 is SGHDN, CDR2 FVKESK. Trimming removed 3 bases at V and 2 bases at J, with 13 bases between. The CDR3 region has the DNA TGTGCCAGCAGCCAGTACAGAAGTTGGAACTATGGCTACACCTTC. Translation gives CASSQYRSWNYGYTF.

This clone has more than one count but fewer than ten. The chain is built from TRBV28 and TRBJ1-5, with TRBD1 identical over 7 bases. The CDR3 length is 13 residues. V dropped 8 bases and J dropped 3; count of bases not matched to a gene: 4. Germline V gene lookup returns CDR1 MDHEN and CDR2 SYDVKM. The CDR3: CASDRDYNQPQHF. CDR3 DNA sequence: TGTGCCAGCGACAGGGATTACAATCAGCCCCAGCATTTT.

The chain links TRBV25-1 to TRBJ2-1, with unresolved D. The CDR3 has 13 amino acids. With 5 bases removed from V and 4 bases from J, the gap between germline ends came to 9 bases. Germline loops: CDR1 MGHDK, CDR2 SYGVNS. The CDR3 region has the DNA TGTGCCAGCAGTCCCCGACAATACAATGAGCAGTTCTTC. This sequence encodes CASSPRQYNEQFF.

On this clone itself: This same CDR3 is encoded by further DNA sequences in the sample. The chain combines TRBV3-1 (or the pseudogene TRBV3-2) with TRBJ1-2; no clear D. Trimming took off 1 base at V and 4 bases at J, with 7 bases between the two ends. CDR1 LGHDT and CDR2 YNNKEL come from the germline V gene (reference sequence). The CDR3 consists of 13 residues. CDR3 in amino acids: CASSQGGGYGYTF. CDR3 nucleotide sequence: TGTGCCAGCAGCCAAGGGGGAGGCTATGGCTACACCTTC.

V usage is TRBV5-6 and J usage is TRBJ2-4; D perhaps matches TRBD2 (6 bases). Trimming took 4 bases from V and 0 from J, leaving 20 bases between them. This CDR3 region has 18 residues. CDR1 is SGHDT and CDR2 is YYEEEE in the germline V gene. CDR3 coding DNA: TGTGCCAGCAGCCAACGGTCGGGACTCGCTCAAGCCAAAAACATTCAGTACTTC. Its translation is CASSQRSGLAQAKNIQYF.

The J gene is TRBJ2-7, the V gene TRBV3-1 (or the pseudogene TRBV3-2); TRBD1 matches at 7 bases. The CDR3 spans 15 residues. Germline trimming cut 1 base from V and 2 bases from J; bases unmatched to any gene: 5. Germline V gives CDR1 LGHDT, CDR2 YNNKEL (reference sequence). The CDR3 loop is CASSQALGTAYEQYF. The CDR3 DNA reads TGTGCCAGCAGCCAAGCCCTGGGGACAGCCTACGAGCAGTACTTC.

The J gene is TRBJ2-2, the V gene TRBV7-6, with D tentatively TRBD2 (5 bases). The CDR3 spans 15 residues. Germline assignment: CDR1 SGHVS and CDR2 FNYEAQ. Between the trimmed V and J ends, which lost 5 bases and 2 bases, there was a span of 12 bases. CDR3 nucleotides: TGTGCCAGCAGCCCCGGACTGGCTAACACCGGGGAGCTGTTTTTT. Its protein is CASSPGLANTGELFF.

V usage is TRBV19 and J usage is TRBJ1-4, with 9 bases lining up with TRBD1. Losses at the gene ends were 5 bases for V and 6 bases for J; bases not matched to a gene: 10. This CDR3 is built from 16 residues. Germline V CDR1 and CDR2: LNHDA, SQIVND (reference sequence). The CDR3 sequence is CASSAGLTGGDEKLFF. The CDR3, as DNA: TGTGCCAGTAGTGCAGGCCTGACAGGGGGAGATGAAAAACTGTTTTTT.

The chain carries TRBV6-5 and TRBJ1-4, with D possibly matching TRBD1 (6 bases). Germline CDR1 reads MNHEY; CDR2 reads SVGAGI. Trimming left V 5 bases short and J 7 bases short, with 14 bases between. The CDR3 is made up of 14 amino acids. Here the CDR3 DNA reads TGTGCCAGCAGTCCAGGGGTAATAGGTGAAAAACTGTTTTTT. It is translated as CASSPGVIGEKLFF.